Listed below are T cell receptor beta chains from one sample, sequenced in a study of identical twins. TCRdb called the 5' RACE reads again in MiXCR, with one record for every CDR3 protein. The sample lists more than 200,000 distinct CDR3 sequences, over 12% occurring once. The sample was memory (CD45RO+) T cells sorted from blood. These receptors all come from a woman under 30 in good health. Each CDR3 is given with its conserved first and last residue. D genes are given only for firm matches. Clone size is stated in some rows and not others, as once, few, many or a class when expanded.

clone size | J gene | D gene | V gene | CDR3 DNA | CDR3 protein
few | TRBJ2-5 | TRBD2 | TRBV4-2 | TGTGCCAGCAGCCATTTTATCCCCTCGGGGGGGGGCCATCAAGAGACCCAGTACTTC | CASSHFIPSGGGHQETQYF
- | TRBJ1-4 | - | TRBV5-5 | TGTGCCAGCAGCTCGGGGGACGGAGAAAAACTGTTTTTT | CASSSGDGEKLFF
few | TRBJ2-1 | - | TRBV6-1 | TGTGCCAGCAGTGAATACACATACAATGAGCAGTTCTTC | CASSEYTYNEQFF
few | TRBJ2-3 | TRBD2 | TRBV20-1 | TGCAGTGCTAGTACCAGCGGGAGGGCGGCAGATACGCAGTATTTT | CSASTSGRAADTQYF
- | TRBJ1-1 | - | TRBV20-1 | TGCAGTGTCCCCACAGCGCCGAACACTGAAGCTTTCTTT | CSVPTAPNTEAFF
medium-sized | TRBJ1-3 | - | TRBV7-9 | TGTGCCAGCAGCTTACAGGAGATCATATATTTT | CASSLQEIIYF
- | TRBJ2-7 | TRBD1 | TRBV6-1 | TGTGCCAGCGGACAGGGGCTCTCCTACGAGCAGTACTTC | CASGQGLSYEQYF
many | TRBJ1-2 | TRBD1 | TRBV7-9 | TGTGCCAGCAGCTCCCTGGACAGGGAAGGCTATGGCTACACCTTC | CASSSLDREGYGYTF
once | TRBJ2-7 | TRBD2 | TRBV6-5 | TGTGCCAGCAGTTACCGCCTTGATCTAGCGGGAAACTACGAGCAGTACTTC | CASSYRLDLAGNYEQYF
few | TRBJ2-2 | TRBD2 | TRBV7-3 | TGTGCCAGCAGCTTAACGGGACTAGCGGGGGCCGGGGAGCTGTTTTTT | CASSLTGLAGAGELFF
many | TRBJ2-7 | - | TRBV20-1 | TGCAGTGCTAGATGGGTCGGGGGTGTCTACGAGCAGTACTTC | CSARWVGGVYEQYF
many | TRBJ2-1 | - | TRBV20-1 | TGCAGTGCTAGAGAGTACAGGGCCCACAATGAGCAGTTCTTC | CSAREYRAHNEQFF
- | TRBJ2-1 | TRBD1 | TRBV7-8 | TGTGCCAGCAGCTTCCGGGACAGGGGGCTAGGGGAGCAGTTCTTC | CASSFRDRGLGEQFF
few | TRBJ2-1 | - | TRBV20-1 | TGCAGTGCCCGGGCCCTTGACTTGCAGTTCTTC | CSARALDLQFF
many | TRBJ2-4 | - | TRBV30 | TGTGCCTGGAGTGTACAAGGGAACATTCAGTACTTC | CAWSVQGNIQYF
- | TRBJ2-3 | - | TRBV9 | TGTGCCAGCAGCGTAGGAATAGATACGCAGTATTTT | CASSVGIDTQYF
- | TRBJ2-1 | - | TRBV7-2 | TGTGCCAGCAGACAGGGTATTGAGCAGTTCTTC | CASRQGIEQFF
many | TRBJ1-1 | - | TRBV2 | TGTGCCGGCGGGACGAACACTGAAGCTTTCTTT | CAGGTNTEAFF
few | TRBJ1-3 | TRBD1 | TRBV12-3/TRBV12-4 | TGTGCCAGTGACAGGGCTGGAAACACCATATATTTT | CASDRAGNTIYF
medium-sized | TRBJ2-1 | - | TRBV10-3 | TGTGCCATCAGTGATAGGACCTCCTACAATGAGCAGTTCTTC | CAISDRTSYNEQFF
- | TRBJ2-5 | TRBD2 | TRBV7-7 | TGTGCCAGCAGCTCCGCCGGGGAGGGGCGAGGAAAGACCCAGTACTTC | CASSSAGEGRGKTQYF
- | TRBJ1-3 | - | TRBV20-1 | TGCAGTGCCTCCACGCCAGTATCTGGAAACACCATATATTTT | CSASTPVSGNTIYF
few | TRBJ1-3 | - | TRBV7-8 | TGTGCCAGCAGCGATCCGGGACGGAGCTCTGGAAACACCATATATTTT | CASSDPGRSSGNTIYF
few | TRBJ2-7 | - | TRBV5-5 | TGTGCCAGCAGCCCACCAGGGTGGGAGCAGTACTTC | CASSPPGWEQYF
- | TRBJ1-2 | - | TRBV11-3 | TGTGCCAGCAGCTTTTTAAAGGGGCGGGATGGCTACACCTTC | CASSFLKGRDGYTF
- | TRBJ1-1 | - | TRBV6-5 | TGTGCCAGCAGTTACCAGGGACGGGCTTTCTTT | CASSYQGRAFF
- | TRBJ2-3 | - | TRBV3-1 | TGTGCCAGCAGCCAAACAGGGGGGGCGCAGTATTTT | CASSQTGGAQYF
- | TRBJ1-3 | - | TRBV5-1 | TGCGCCAGCAGCTGGGACGGTGATTTTGGAAACACCATATATTTT | CASSWDGDFGNTIYF
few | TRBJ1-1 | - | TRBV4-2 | TGTGCCAGCAGCCAAGTTGGGGATAGCACTGAAGCTTTCTTT | CASSQVGDSTEAFF
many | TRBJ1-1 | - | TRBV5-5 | TGTGCCAGCAGCTTTACGATTCAATCGGACACTGAAGCTTTCTTT | CASSFTIQSDTEAFF
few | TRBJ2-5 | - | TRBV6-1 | TGTGCCAGCCAGGTGGGGCCGATTGGAGAGACCCAGTACTTC | CASQVGPIGETQYF
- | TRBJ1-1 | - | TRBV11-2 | TGTGCCAGCAGCTTCCCCGTAGGGACTGAAGCTTTCTTT | CASSFPVGTEAFF
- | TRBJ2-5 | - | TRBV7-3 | TGTGCCAGCAGCTCTCACAGGGGAGGAAAGGAGACCCAGTACTTC | CASSSHRGGKETQYF
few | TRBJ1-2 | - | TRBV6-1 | TGTGCCAGCAGTGAGACAGGCTATGGCTACACCTTC | CASSETGYGYTF
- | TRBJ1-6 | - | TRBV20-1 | TGCAGTGCTGCCTTGGGCAGTCCAGAAGGTTCACCCCTCCACTTT | CSAALGSPEGSPLHF
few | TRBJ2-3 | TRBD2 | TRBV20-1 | TGCAGTGCCAAGCACCTACCGGCGGGAGTTTCAGATACGCAGTATTTT | CSAKHLPAGVSDTQYF
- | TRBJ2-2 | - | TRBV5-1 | TGCGCCAGCAGCTTGGCCGTGGACAGCCGGACCACCGGGGAGCTGTTTTTT | CASSLAVDSRTTGELFF
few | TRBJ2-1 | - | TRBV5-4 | TGTGCCAGCAGCTTGGCCGGGAGACCCTTCGGTGAGCAGTTCTTC | CASSLAGRPFGEQFF
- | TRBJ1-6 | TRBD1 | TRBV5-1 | TGCGCCAGCAGCTCCGGAGGTACAGGGGGGTCACCCCTCCACTTT | CASSSGGTGGSPLHF
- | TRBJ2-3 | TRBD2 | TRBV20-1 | TGCAGTGCAGATCTAGCGGGAGCGACAGATACGCAGTATTTT | CSADLAGATDTQYF
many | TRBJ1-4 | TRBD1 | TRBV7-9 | TGTGCCAGCAGCCAGTCGGACAGGCTAACTAATGAAAAACTGTTTTTT | CASSQSDRLTNEKLFF
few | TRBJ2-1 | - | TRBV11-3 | TGTGCCAGCGCGCTAGGGAGGAGCTCCTACAATGAGCAGTTCTTC | CASALGRSSYNEQFF
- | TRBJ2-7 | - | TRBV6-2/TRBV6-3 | TGTGCCAGCAGTTACTTGAAGAGGGGGAGCGAGCAGTACTTC | CASSYLKRGSEQYF
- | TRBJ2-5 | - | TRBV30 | TGTGCCTGGAGGCGAGCGGAACCTCCACGTGAGACCCAGTACTTC | CAWRRAEPPRETQYF
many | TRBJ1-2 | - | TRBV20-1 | TGCAGTGCTCGCCTCCGGGACTATGGCTACACCTTC | CSARLRDYGYTF
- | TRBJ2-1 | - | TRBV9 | TGTGCCAGCAGCGTAGAAGGGTTCGCCGAGACTATGAATGAGCAGTTCTTC | CASSVEGFAETMNEQFF
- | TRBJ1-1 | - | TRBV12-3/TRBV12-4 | TGTGCCAGCAGTCCGGGACCGGGGGCTTTCTTT | CASSPGPGAFF
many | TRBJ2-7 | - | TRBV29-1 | TGCAGCGTTGGGAGGGAAGGTTCCTACGAGCAGTACTTC | CSVGREGSYEQYF
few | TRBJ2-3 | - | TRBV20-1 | TGCAGTGCTACCAGGGGGGGGCTGGATACGCAGTATTTT | CSATRGGLDTQYF
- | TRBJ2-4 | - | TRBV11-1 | TGTGCCAGCAGCCGACAGGTTCCTGCCGAAAACATTCAGTACTTC | CASSRQVPAENIQYF
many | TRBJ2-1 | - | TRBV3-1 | TGTGCCAGCAGCCTAAAGGGGGGGCTACACAATGAGCAGTTCTTC | CASSLKGGLHNEQFF
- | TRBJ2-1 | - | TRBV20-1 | TGCAGTGCTAGGACGTTGGGATCCTACAATGAGCAGTTCTTC | CSARTLGSYNEQFF